The table lists the clone carrying this TCR beta chain with many counts. What it binds is unknown. An end of the junction differs from the germline gene, which may be a read error. The sample belongs to a study of T cells in Graves' hyperthyroidism and ophthalmopathy. Per the germline V gene, CDR1 is SSHAT and CDR2 is FNYEAQ (reference sequence). The CDR3 covers 16 residues. RNA transcripts were the template for amplifying TCR beta CDR3 regions. The study used the HTBI primer set for a first-round RT-PCR of the TCR CDR3. TCRdb itself ran the multiplex PCR reads through MiXCR, one entry per CDR3 protein. This sample has under 300,000 distinct CDR3 sequences, with about 13% found just once. Overall study findings and caveats: Expanded thyroid clonotypes (above 0.001) were mostly also found in blood.

The authors deemed Graves' hyperthyroidism stable absent ophthalmopathy progression within 18 months. Exclusion of a patient resulted from uncontrolled infection, other autoimmune disease, pregnancy or lactation. Input material: blood. This rearrangement joins TRBV7-7 to TRBJ2-2; 7 bases match TRBD2. The TCR was taken from a woman aged 35 to 49 with Graves' hyperthyroidism. This CDR3 reads CASSLSLAANTGELFF. Here the CDR3 DNA reads TGTGCTAGCAGCTTATCCCTAGCGGCGAACACCGGGGAGCTGTTTTTT.